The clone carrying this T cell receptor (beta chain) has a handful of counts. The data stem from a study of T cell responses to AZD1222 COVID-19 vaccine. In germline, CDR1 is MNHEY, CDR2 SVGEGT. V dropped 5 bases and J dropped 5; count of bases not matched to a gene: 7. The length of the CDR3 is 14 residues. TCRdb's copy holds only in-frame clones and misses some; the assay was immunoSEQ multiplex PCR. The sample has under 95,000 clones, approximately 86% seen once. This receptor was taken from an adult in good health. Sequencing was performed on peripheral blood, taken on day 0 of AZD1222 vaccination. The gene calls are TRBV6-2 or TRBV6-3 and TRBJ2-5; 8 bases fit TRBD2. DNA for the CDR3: TGTGCCAGCAGTCTGACTAGCGAGTATGAGACCCAGTACTTC. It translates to CASSLTSEYETQYF.